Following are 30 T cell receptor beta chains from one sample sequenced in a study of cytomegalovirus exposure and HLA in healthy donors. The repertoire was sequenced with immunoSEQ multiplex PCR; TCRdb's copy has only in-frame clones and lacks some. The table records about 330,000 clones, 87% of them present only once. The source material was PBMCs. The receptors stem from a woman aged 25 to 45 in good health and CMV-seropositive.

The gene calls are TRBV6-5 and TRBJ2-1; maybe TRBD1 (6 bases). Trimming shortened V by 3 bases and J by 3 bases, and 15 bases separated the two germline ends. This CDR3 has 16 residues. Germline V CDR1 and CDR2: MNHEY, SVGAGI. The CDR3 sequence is CASSYRGSNYYNEQFF. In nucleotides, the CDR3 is TGTGCCAGCAGTTATAGGGGGTCAAACTACTACAATGAGCAGTTCTTC.

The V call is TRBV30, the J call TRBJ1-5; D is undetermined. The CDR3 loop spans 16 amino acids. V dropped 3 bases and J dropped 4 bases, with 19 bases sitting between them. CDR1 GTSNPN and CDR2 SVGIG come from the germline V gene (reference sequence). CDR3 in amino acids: CAWSARRTEGNQPQHF. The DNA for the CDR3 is TGTGCCTGGAGCGCACGACGGACGGAGGGAAATCAGCCCCAGCATTTT.

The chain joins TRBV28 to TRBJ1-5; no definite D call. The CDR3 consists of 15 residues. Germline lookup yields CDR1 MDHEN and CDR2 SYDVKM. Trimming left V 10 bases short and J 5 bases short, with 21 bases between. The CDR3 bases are TGTGCCACCACATCACTCGGGGATCGGGATCAGCCCCAGCATTTT. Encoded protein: CATTSLGDRDQPQHF.

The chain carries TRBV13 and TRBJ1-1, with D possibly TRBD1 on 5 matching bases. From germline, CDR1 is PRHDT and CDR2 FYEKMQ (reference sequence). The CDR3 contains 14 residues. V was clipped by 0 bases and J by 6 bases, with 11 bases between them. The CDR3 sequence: CASSLGGRNAEAFF. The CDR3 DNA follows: TGTGCCAGCAGCTTAGGGGGGCGCAACGCTGAAGCTTTCTTT.

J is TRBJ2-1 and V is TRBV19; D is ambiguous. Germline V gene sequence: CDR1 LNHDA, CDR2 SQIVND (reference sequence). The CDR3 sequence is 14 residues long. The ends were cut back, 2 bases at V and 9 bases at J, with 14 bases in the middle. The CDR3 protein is CASSICLVGCEQFF. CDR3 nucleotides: TGTGCCAGTAGTATATGCCTAGTAGGGTGTGAGCAGTTCTTC. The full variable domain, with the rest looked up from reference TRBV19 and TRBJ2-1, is DGGITQSPKYLFRKEGQNVTLSCEQNLNHDAMYWYRQDPGQGLRLIYYSQIVNDFQKGDIAEGYSVSREKKESFPLTVTSAQKNPTAFYLCASSICLVGCEQFFGPGTRLTVL.

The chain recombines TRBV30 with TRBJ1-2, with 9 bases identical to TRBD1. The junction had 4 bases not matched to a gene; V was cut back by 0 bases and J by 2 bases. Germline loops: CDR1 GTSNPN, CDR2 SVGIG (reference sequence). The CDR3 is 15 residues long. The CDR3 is CAWSVGGQGNYGYTF. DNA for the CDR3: TGTGCCTGGAGTGTAGGGGGACAGGGCAACTATGGCTACACCTTC.

This CDR3 reads CASSLLGPTNEKLFF. As DNA, the CDR3 is TGTGCCAGCAGTTTACTGGGGCCAACTAATGAAAAACTGTTTTTT. This chain links TRBV27 with TRBJ1-4; tentatively, D is TRBD1 (5 bases). The CDR3 runs to 15 residues. Trimming took 2 bases from V and 0 from J, leaving 7 bases between them. Per germline, CDR1 MNHEY and CDR2 SMNVEV (reference sequence).

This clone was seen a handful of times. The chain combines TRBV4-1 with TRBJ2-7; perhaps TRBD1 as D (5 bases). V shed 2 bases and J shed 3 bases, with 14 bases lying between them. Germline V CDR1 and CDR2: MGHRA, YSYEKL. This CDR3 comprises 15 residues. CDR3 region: CASSQSSKGDYEQYF. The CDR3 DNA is TGCGCCAGCAGCCAATCCTCCAAAGGGGACTACGAGCAGTACTTC.

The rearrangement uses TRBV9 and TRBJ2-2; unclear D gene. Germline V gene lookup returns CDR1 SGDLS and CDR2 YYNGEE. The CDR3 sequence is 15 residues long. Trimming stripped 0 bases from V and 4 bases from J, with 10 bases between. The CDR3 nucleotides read TGTGCCAGCAGCGTAGAGGTAGCAGGCACCGGGGAGCTGTTTTTT. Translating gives CASSVEVAGTGELFF. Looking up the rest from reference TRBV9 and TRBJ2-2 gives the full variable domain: DSGVTQTPKHLITATGQRVTLRCSPRSGDLSVYWYQQSLDQGLQFLIQYYNGEERAKGNILERFSAQQFPDLHSELNLSSLELGDSALYFCASSVEVAGTGELFFGEGSRLTVL.

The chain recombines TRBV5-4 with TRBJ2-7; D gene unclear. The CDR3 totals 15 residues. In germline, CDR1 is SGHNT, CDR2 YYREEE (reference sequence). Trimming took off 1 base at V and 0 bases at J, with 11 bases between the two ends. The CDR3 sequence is CASSLTATSSYEQYF. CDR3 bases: TGTGCCAGCAGCTTGACCGCGACCAGCTCCTACGAGCAGTACTTC.

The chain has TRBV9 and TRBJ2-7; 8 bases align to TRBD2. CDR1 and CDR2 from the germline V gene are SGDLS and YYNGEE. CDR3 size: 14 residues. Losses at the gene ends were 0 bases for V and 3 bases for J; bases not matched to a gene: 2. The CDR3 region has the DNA TGTGCCAGCAGCGTAGGTAGCGGGGACTACGAGCAGTACTTC. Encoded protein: CASSVGSGDYEQYF.

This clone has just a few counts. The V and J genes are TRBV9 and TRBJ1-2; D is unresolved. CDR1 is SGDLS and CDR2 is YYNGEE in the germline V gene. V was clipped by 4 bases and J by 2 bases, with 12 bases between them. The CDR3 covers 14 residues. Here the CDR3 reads CASSQAGTNYGYTF. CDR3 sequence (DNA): TGTGCCAGCAGCCAGGCGGGAACGAACTATGGCTACACCTTC.

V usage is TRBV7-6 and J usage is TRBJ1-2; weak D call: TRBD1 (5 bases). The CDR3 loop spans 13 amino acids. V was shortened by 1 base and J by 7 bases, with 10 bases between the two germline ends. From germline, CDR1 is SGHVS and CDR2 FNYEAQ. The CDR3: CASSLGAGSGYTF. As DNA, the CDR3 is TGTGCCAGCAGCTTAGGGGCAGGGTCTGGCTACACCTTC.

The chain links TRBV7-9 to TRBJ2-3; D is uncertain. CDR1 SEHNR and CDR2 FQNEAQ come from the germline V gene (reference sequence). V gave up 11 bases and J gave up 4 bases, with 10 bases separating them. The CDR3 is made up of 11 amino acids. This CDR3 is CAVVRADTQYF. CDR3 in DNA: TGTGCCGTAGTACGAGCAGATACGCAGTATTTT.

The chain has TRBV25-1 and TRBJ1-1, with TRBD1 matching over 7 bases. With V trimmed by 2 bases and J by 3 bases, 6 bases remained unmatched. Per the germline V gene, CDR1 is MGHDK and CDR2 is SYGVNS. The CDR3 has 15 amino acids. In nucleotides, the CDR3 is TGTGCCAGCAGTGAACCGGACAGGTCGGACACTGAAGCTTTCTTT. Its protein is CASSEPDRSDTEAFF.

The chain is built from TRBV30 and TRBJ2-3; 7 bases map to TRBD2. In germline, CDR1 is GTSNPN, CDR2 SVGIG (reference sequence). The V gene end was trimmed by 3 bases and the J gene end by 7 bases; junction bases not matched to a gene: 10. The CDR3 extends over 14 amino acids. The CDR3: CAWRPPGTTNTQYF. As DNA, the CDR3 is TGTGCCTGGAGGCCCCCGGGGACTACTAATACGCAGTATTTT. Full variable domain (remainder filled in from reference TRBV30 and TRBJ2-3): SQTIHQWPATLVQPVGSPLSLECTVEGTSNPNLYWYRQAAGRGLQLLFYSVGIGQISSEVPQNLSASRPQDRQFILSSKKLLLSDSGFYLCAWRPPGTTNTQYFGPGTRLTVL.

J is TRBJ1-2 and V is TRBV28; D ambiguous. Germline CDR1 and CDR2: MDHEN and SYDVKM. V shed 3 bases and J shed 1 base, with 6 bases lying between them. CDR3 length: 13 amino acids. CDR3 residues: CASSFPLNYGYTF. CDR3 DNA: TGTGCCAGCAGTTTCCCGCTTAACTATGGCTACACCTTC.

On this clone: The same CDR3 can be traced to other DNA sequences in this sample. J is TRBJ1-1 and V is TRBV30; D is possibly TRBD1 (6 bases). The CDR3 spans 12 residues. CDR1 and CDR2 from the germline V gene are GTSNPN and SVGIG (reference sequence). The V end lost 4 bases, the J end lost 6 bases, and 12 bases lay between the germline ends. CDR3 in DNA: TGTGCCTGGACCCAGGGGAGGGCTGAAGCTTTCTTT. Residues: CAWTQGRAEAFF.

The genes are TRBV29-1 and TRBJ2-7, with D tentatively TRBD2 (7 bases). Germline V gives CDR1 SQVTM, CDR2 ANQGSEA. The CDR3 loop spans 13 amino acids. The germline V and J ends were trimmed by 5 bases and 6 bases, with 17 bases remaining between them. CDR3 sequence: CSVKGGGIFEQYF. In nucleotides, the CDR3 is TGCAGCGTTAAGGGGGGGGGAATTTTCGAGCAGTACTTC.

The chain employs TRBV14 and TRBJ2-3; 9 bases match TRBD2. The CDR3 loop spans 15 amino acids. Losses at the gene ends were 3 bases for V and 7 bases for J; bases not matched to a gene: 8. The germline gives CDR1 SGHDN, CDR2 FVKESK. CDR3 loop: CASSQRLAVINTQYF. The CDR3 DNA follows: TGTGCCAGCAGCCAGCGACTAGCGGTTATAAATACGCAGTATTTT.

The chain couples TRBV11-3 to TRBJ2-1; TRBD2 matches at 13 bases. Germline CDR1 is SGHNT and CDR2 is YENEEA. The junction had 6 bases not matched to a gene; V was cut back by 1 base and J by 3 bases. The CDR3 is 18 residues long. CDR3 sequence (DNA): TGTGCCAGCAGCTTAGGGCGACTAGCGGGGGGCCTCTACAATGAGCAGTTCTTC. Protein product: CASSLGRLAGGLYNEQFF. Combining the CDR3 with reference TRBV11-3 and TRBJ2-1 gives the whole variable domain EAGVVQSPRYKIIEKKQPVAFWCNPISGHNTLYWYLQNLGQGPELLIRYENEEAVDDSQLPKDRFSAERLKGVDSTLKIQPAELGDSAVYLCASSLGRLAGGLYNEQFFGPGTRLTVL.

In nucleotides, the CDR3 is TGTGCCAGCAGCTACAGGGGGCAGGGGTACGAGCAGTACTTC. This gives the protein CASSYRGQGYEQYF. V is TRBV21-1 and J is TRBJ2-7; the DNA was not used to check the table's D call, TRBD1. TRBV21-1 is labeled a pseudogene. The CDR3 is 14 amino acids.

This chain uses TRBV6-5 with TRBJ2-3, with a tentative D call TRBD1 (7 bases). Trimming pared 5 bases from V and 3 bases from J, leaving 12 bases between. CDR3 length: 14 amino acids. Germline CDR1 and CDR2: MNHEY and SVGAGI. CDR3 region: CASSPGGRTDTQYF. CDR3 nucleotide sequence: TGTGCCAGCAGTCCAGGGGGGCGTACAGATACGCAGTATTTT.

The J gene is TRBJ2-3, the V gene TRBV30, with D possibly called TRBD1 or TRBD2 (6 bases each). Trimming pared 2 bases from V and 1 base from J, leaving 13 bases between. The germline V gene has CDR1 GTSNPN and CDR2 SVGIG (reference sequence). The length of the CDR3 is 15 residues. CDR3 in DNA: TGTGCCTGGAGTACGGGGGACATTCGCACAGATACGCAGTATTTT. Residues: CAWSTGDIRTDTQYF. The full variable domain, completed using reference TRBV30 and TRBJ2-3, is SQTIHQWPATLVQPVGSPLSLECTVEGTSNPNLYWYRQAAGRGLQLLFYSVGIGQISSEVPQNLSASRPQDRQFILSSKKLLLSDSGFYLCAWSTGDIRTDTQYFGPGTRLTVL.

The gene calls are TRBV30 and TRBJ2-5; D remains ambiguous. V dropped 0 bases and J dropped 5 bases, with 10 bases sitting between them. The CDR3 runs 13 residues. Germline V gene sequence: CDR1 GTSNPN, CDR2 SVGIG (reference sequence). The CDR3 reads CAWSVRVRETQYF. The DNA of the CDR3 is TGTGCCTGGAGTGTAAGGGTTAGGGAGACCCAGTACTTC.

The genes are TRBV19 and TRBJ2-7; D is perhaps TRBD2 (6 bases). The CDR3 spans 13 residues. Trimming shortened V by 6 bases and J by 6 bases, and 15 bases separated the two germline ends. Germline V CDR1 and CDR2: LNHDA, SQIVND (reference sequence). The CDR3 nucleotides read TGTGCCAGTAGCTCCGGGACTCCTTCCGAGCAGTACTTC. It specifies CASSSGTPSEQYF.

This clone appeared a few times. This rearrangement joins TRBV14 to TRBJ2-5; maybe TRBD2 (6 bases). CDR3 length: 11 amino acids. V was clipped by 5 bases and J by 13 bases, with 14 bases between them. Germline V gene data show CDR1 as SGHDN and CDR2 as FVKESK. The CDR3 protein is CASSVRDSVYF. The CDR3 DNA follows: TGTGCCAGCAGCGTGCGGGACTCCGTGTACTTC.

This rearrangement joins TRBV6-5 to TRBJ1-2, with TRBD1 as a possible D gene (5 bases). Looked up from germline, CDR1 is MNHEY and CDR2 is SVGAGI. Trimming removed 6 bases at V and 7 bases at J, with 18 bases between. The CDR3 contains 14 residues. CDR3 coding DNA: TGTGCCAGCAGCCAACGTACAGGTTCGCTTGGCTACACCTTC. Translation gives CASSQRTGSLGYTF.

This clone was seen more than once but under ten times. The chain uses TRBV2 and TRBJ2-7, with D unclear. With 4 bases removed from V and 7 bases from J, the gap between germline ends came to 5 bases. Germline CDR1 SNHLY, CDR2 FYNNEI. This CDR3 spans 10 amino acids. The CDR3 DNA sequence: TGTGCCAGCAGTGCAGGTGAGCAGTACTTC. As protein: CASSAGEQYF.

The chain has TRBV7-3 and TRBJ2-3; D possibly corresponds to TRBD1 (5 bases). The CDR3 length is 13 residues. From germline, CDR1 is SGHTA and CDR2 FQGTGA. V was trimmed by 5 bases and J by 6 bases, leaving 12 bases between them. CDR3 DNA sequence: TGTGCCAGCAGCGTTTCAAAGGGGGATACGCAGTATTTT. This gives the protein CASSVSKGDTQYF.